These 5 T cell receptor beta chains originate from one sample sequenced in a study of blood T cell repertoires in COVID-19. TCRdb's table, derived via immunoSEQ multiplex PCR, lists solely in-frame clones and lacks some. Here the sample spans some 150,000 clones, roughly nine tenths being singletons. Sequencing input: peripheral blood. These receptor sequences come from a woman aged 55-69 years with COVID-19, enrolled during active disease.

The chain couples TRBV11-2 to TRBJ1-3; D unclear. V lost 3 bases and J 0 bases, leaving 15 bases between the germline ends. Germline V lookup: CDR1 SGHAT, CDR2 FQNNGV. This CDR3 is 17 amino acids long. DNA of the CDR3: TGTGCCAGCAGCTTCCCATTCAATGCGCTCTCTGGAAACACCATATATTTT. Its protein product is CASSFPFNALSGNTIYF.

A single count supports this clone. The rearrangement joins TRBV2 to TRBJ2-7; D not certain. V was pared by 7 bases and J by 3 bases, with 13 bases between. CDR3 length: 13 residues. In germline, CDR1 is SNHLY, CDR2 FYNNEI. The CDR3 nucleotides are TGTGCCAGCACCGAGGAGTTTAACTACGAGCAGTACTTC. Protein sequence: CASTEEFNYEQYF. The whole variable domain, remainder taken from reference TRBV2 and TRBJ2-7, is EPEVTQTPSHQVTQMGQEVILRCVPISNHLYFYWYRQILGQKVEFLVSFYNNEISEKSEIFDDQFSVERPDGSNFTLKIRSTKLEDSAMYFCASTEEFNYEQYFGPGTRLTVT.

CDR3 in amino acids: CATSRGIGADANEKLFF. The CDR3, as DNA: TGTGCCACCAGCAGAGGGATAGGGGCGGATGCTAATGAAAAACTGTTTTTT. The chain links TRBV15 to TRBJ1-4, with D maybe TRBD1 (5 bases). Deletions cut 1 base from V and 3 bases from J, with 15 bases between. The CDR3 has 17 residues. CDR1 and CDR2 from the germline V gene are LNHNV and YYDKDF (reference sequence). Filled out from reference TRBV15 and TRBJ1-4, the complete variable domain reads DAMVIQNPRYQVTQFGKPVTLSCSQTLNHNVMYWYQQKSSQAPKLLFHYYDKDFNNEADTPDNFQSRRPNTSFCFLDIRSPGLGDTAMYLCATSRGIGADANEKLFFGSGTQLSVL.

This rearrangement joins TRBV6-5 to TRBJ2-7; TRBD1 matches 11 bases. The V gene's germline CDR1 is MNHEY and CDR2 SVGAGI. This CDR3 contains 16 residues. V trimming: 2 bases; J trimming: 6 bases; junction bases outside the gene matches: 9. This CDR3 is CASSYPKRTGGLEQYF. The CDR3 nucleotides are TGTGCCAGCAGTTACCCGAAAAGGACAGGGGGCCTCGAGCAGTACTTC.

The chain joins TRBV28 to TRBJ2-2, with D perhaps TRBD2 (5 bases). Trimming shortened V by 3 bases and J by 6 bases, and 14 bases separated the two germline ends. The CDR3 is made up of 15 amino acids. Per germline, CDR1 MDHEN and CDR2 SYDVKM. The CDR3 nucleotides are TGTGCCAGCAGTTTTCCCTTCGGCGGGCCCGGGGAGCTGTTTTTT. Residues: CASSFPFGGPGELFF.